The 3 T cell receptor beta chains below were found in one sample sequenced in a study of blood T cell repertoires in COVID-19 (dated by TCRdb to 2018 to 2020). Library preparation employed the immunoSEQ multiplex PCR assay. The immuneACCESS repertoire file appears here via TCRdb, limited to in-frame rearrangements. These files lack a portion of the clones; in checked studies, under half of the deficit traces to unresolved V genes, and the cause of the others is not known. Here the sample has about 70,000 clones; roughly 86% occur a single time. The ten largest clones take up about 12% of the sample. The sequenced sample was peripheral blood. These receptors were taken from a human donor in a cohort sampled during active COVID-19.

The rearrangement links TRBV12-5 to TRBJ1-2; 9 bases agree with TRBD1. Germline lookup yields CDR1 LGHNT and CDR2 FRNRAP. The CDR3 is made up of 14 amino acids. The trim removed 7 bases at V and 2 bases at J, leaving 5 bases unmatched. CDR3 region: CASAWTGANYGYTF. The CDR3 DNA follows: TGTGCTAGTGCCTGGACAGGGGCGAACTATGGCTACACCTTC.

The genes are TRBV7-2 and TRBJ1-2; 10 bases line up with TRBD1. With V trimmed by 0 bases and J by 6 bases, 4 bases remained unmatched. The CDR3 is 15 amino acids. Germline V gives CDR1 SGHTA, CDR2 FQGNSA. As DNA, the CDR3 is TGTGCCAGCAGCTTAGCCAGAGGGACAGGGGATGGCTACACCTTC. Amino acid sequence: CASSLARGTGDGYTF.

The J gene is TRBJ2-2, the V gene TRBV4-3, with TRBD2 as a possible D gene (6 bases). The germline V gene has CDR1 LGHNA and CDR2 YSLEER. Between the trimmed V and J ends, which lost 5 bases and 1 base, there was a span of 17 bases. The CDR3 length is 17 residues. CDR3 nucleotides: TGCGCCAGCAGCTTACGTCCGGGACTCGTGAACACCGGGGAGCTGTTTTTT. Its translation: CASSLRPGLVNTGELFF.